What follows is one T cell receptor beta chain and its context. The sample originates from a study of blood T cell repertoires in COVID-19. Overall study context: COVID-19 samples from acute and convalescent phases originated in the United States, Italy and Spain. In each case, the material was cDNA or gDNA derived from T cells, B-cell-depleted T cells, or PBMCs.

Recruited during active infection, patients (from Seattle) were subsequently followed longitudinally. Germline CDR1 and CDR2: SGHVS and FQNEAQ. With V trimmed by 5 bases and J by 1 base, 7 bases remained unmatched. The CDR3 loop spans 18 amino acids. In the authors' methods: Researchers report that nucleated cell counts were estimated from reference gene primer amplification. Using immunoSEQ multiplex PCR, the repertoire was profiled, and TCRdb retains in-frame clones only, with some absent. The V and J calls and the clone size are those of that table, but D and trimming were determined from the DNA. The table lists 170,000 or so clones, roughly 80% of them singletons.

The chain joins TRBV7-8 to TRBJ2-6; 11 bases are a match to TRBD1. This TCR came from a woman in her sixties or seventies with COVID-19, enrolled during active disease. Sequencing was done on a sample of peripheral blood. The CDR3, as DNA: TGTGCCAGCAGCGAAGGACAGGGGGCAGGTTCTGGGGCCAACGTCCTGACTTTC. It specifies CASSEGQGAGSGANVLTF.